Below, one TCR beta chain is given with its context. The record originates from a study of T-cell memory formation after mild COVID-19. Overall study context: Largely, the TCR clusters proved donor specific.

Constant-segment primers were used for 5'RACE, and the resulting TCR alpha and TCR beta cDNA libraries carried sample barcodes and UMIs. TCRdb recomputed calls from the 5' RACE reads with MiXCR, one row per CDR3 protein. Here the sample spans roughly 450,000 distinct CDR3 sequences, 15% to 20% being singletons. Germline CDR1 and CDR2: SGHTA and FQGTGA. V was clipped by 1 base and J by 7 bases; unmatched bases: 3. This CDR3 comprises 13 residues. The source material was PBMCs or a T cell subset sorted from them (not recorded which). This TCR was recovered from an adult woman who had mild COVID-19 (a few samples of this study predate the infection). Cell type and time point are not known. V usage is TRBV7-3 and J usage is TRBJ1-1, with 7 bases aligning to TRBD1. The CDR3: CASSLKGAGEAFF. CDR3 DNA sequence: TGTGCCAGCAGCTTAAAGGGGGCTGGTGAAGCTTTCTTT. The full variable domain, in which reference TRBV7-3 and TRBJ1-1 provide the parts outside the CDR3, is GAGVSQTPSNKVTEKGKYVELRCDPISGHTALYWYRQSLGQGPEFLIYFQGTGAADDSGLPNDRFFAVRPEGSVSTLKIQRTERGDSAVYLCASSLKGAGEAFFGQGTRLTVV.